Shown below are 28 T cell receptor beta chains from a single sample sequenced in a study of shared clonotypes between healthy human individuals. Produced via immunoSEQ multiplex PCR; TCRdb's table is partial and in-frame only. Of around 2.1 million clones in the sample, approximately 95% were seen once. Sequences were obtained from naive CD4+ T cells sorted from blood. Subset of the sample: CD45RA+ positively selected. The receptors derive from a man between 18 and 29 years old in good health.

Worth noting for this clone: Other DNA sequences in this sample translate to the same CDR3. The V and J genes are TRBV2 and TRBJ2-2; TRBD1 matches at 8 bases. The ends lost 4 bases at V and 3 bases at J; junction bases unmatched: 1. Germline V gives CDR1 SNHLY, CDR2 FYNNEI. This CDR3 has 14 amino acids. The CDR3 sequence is CASSAGGYTGELFF. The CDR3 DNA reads TGTGCCAGCAGTGCAGGGGGCTACACCGGGGAGCTGTTTTTT.

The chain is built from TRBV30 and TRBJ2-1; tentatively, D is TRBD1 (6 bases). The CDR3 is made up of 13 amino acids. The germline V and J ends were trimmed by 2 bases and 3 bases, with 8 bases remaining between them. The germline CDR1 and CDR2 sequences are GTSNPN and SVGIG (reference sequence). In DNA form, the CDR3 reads TGTGCCTGGAGTTCGGACAGCTACAATGAGCAGTTCTTC. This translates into CAWSSDSYNEQFF.

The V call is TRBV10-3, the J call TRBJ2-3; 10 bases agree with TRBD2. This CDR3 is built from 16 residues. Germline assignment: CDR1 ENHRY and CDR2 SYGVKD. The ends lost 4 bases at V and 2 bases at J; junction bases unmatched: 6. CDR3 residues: CAISGGTSVYTDTQYF. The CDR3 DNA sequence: TGTGCCATCAGTGGGGGGACTAGCGTCTACACAGATACGCAGTATTTT.

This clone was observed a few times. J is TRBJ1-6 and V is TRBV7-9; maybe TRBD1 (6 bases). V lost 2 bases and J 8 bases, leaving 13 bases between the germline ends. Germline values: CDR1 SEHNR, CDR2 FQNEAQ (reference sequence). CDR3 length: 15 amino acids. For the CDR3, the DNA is TGTGCCAGCAGCTTATCCCGGACAGCGTATTCACCCCTCCACTTT. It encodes CASSLSRTAYSPLHF.

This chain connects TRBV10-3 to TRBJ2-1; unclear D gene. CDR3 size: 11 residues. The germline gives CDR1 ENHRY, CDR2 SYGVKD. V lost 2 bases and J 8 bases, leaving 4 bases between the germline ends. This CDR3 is CAISEIDEQFF. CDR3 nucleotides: TGTGCCATCAGTGAGATTGATGAGCAGTTCTTC.

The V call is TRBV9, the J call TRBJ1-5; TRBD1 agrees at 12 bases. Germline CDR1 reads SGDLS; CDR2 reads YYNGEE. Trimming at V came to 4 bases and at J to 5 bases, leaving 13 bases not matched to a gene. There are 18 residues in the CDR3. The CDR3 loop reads CASSCVQTGTGGDQPQHF. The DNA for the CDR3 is TGTGCCAGCAGCTGTGTGCAGACCGGGACAGGGGGCGATCAGCCCCAGCATTTT. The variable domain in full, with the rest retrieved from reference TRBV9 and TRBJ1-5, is DSGVTQTPKHLITATGQRVTLRCSPRSGDLSVYWYQQSLDQGLQFLIQYYNGEERAKGNILERFSAQQFPDLHSELNLSSLELGDSALYFCASSCVQTGTGGDQPQHFGDGTRLSIL.

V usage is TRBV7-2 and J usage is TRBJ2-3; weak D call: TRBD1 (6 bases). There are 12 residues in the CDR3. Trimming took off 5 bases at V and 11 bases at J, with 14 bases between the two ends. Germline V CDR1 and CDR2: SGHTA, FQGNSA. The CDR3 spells CASSAMLGQQYF. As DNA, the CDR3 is TGTGCCAGCAGCGCCATGCTGGGACAGCAGTATTTT.

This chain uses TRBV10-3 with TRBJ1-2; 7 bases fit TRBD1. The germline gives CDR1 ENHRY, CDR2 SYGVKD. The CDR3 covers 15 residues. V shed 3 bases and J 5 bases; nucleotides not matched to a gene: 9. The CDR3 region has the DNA TGTGCCATCAGTGACCCAGGGGGGACTTGGTATGGCTACACCTTC. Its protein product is CAISDPGGTWYGYTF.

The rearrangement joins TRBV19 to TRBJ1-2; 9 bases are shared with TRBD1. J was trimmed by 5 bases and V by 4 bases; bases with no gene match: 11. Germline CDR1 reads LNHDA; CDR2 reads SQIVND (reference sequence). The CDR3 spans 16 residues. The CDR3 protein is CASSRWDRENSYGYTF. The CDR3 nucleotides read TGTGCCAGTAGTAGGTGGGACAGGGAAAACTCGTATGGCTACACCTTC.

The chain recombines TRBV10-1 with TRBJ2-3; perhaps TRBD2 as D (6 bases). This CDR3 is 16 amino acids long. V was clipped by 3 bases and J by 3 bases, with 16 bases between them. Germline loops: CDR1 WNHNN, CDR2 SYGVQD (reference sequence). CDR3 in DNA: TGCGCCAGCAGTGAAGGTGCGGGACCTCGAACAGATACGCAGTATTTT. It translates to CASSEGAGPRTDTQYF.

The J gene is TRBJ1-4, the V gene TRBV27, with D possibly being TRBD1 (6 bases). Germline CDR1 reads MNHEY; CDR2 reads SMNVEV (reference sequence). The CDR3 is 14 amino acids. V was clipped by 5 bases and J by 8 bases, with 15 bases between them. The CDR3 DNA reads TGTGCCAGCAGTATCTACAGGGACGGAGAAAAACTGTTTTTT. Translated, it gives CASSIYRDGEKLFF.

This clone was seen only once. DNA for the CDR3: TGCAGCGTTAGGCGGGGTGAAGCTTTCTTT. The encoded protein is CSVRRGEAFF. This chain joins TRBV29-1 and TRBJ1-1, with D uncertain. CDR3 length: 10 amino acids. CDR1 and CDR2 (germline): SQVTM, ANQGSEA. Between the trimmed V and J ends, which lost 5 bases and 7 bases, there was a span of 8 bases.

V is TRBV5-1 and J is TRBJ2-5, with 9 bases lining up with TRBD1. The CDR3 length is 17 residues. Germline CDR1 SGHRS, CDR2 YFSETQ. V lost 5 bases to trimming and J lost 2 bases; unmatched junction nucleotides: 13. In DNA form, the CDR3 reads TGCGCCAGCAGAAAAAGTGGGGGACAGGGACTTCAAGAGACCCAGTACTTC. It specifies CASRKSGGQGLQETQYF.

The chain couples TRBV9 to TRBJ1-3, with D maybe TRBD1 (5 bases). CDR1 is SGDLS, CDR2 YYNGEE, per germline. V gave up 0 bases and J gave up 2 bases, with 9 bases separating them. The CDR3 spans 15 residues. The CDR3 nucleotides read TGTGCCAGCAGCGTAGGGGCAGGGACTGGAAACACCATATATTTT. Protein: CASSVGAGTGNTIYF.

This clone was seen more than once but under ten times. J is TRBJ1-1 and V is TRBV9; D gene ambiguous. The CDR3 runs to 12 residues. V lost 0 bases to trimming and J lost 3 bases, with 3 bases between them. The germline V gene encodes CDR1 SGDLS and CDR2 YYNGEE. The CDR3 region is CASSVGDTEAFF. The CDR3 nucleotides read TGTGCCAGCAGCGTAGGGGACACTGAAGCTTTCTTT.

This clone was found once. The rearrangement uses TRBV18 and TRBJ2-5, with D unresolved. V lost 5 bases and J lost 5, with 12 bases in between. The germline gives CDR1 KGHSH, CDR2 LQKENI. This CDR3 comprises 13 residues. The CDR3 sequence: CASSTNSGETQYF. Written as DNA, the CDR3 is TGTGCCAGCTCAACAAACTCTGGGGAGACCCAGTACTTC. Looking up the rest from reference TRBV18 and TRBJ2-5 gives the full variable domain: NAGVMQNPRHLVRRRGQEARLRCSPMKGHSHVYWYRQLPEEGLKFMVYLQKENIIDESGMPKERFSAEFPKEGPSILRIQQVVRGDSAAYFCASSTNSGETQYFGPGTRLLVL.

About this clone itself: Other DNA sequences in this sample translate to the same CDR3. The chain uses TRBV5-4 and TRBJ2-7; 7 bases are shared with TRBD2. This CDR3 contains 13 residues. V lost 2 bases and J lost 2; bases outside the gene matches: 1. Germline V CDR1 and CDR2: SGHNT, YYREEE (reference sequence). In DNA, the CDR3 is TGTGCCAGCAGCTTCGGGGGGACCTACGAGCAGTACTTC. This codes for CASSFGGTYEQYF.

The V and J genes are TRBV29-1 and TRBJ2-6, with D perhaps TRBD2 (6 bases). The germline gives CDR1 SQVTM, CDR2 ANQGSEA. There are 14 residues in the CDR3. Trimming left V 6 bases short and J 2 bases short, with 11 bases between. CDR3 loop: CSVSTGAGANVLTF. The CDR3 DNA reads TGCAGCGTCTCGACGGGGGCTGGGGCCAACGTCCTGACTTTC.

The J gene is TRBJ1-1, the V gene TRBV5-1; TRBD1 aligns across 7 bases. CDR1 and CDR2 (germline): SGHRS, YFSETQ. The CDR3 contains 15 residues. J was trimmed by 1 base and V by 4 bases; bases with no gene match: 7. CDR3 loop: CASSPSGQKNTEAFF. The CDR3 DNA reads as TGCGCCAGCAGCCCCTCGGGACAGAAGAACACTGAAGCTTTCTTT.

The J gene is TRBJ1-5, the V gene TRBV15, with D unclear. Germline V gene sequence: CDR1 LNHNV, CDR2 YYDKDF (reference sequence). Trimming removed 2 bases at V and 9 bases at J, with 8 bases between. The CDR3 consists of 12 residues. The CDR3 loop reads CATSRLDGPQHF. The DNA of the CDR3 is TGTGCCACCAGCAGACTCGATGGGCCCCAGCATTTT.

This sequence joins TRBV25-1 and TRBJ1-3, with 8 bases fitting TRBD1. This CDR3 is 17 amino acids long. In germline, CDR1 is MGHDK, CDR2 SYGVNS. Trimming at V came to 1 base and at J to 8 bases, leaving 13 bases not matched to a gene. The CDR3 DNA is TGTGCCAGCAGTGAATGGGGCAGGGGGCTAAGTTTAGACACCATATATTTT. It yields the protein CASSEWGRGLSLDTIYF.

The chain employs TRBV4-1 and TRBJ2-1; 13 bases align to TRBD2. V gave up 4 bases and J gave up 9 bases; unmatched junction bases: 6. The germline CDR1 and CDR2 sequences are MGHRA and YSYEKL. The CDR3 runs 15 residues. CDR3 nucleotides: TGCGCCAGCAGCCGCCCGGGACTAGCGGGATTTGAGCAGTTCTTC. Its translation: CASSRPGLAGFEQFF.

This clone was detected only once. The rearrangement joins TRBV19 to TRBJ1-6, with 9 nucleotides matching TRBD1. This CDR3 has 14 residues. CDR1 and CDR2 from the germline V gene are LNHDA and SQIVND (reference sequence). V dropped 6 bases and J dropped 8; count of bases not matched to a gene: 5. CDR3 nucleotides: TGTGCCAGTAGCAGAGACAGGGGGGATTCACCCCTCCACTTT. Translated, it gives CASSRDRGDSPLHF. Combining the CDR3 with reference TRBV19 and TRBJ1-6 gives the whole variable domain DGGITQSPKYLFRKEGQNVTLSCEQNLNHDAMYWYRQDPGQGLRLIYYSQIVNDFQKGDIAEGYSVSREKKESFPLTVTSAQKNPTAFYLCASSRDRGDSPLHFGNGTRLTVT.

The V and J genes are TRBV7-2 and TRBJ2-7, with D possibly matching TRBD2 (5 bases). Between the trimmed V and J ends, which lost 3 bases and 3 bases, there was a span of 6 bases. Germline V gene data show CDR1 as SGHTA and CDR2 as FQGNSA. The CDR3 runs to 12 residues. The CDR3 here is CASSFGDYEQYF. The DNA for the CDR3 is TGTGCCAGCAGCTTCGGGGACTACGAGCAGTACTTC.

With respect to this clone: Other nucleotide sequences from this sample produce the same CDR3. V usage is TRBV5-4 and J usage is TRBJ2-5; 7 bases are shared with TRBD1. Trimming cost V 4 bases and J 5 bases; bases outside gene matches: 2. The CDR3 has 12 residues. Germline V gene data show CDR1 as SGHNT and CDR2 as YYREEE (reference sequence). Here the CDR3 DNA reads TGTGCCAGCAGCCGACAGGGCGAGACCCAGTACTTC. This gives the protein CASSRQGETQYF.

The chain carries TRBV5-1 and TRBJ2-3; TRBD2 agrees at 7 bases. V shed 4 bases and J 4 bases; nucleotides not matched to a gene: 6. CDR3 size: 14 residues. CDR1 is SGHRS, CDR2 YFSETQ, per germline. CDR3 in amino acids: CASSPGGIADTQYF. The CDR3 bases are TGCGCCAGCAGCCCCGGGGGGATCGCAGATACGCAGTATTTT. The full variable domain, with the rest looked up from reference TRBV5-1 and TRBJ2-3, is KAGVTQTPRYLIKTRGQQVTLSCSPISGHRSVSWYQQTPGQGLQFLFEYFSETQRNKGNFPGRFSGRQFSNSRSEMNVSTLELGDSALYLCASSPGGIADTQYFGPGTRLTVL.

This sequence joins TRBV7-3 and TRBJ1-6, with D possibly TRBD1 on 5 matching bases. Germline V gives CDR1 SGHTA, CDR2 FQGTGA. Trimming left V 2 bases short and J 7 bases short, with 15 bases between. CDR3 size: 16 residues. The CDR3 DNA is TGTGCCAGCAGCTTATTCCCCCCTGGGGACAATTCACCCCTCCACTTT. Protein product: CASSLFPPGDNSPLHF.

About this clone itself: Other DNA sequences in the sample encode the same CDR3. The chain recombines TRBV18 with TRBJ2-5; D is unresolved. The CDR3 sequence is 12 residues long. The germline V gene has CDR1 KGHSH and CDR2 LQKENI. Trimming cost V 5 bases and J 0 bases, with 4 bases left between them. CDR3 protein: CASSSYQETQYF. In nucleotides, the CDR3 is TGTGCCAGCTCATCTTACCAAGAGACCCAGTACTTC.